This T cell receptor beta chain was captured in a study of CD8+ T cells in alopecia areata. Looking at the study overall: Patients took tofacitinib for 6 to 18 months, followed by 6 drug-free months.

As regards this clone: Its antigen is currently unknown.

Extracted from the samples, RNA was reverse transcribed into cDNA to serve as the sequencing template. Clones were sequenced by immunoSEQ multiplex PCR, and TCRdb holds only the in-frame ones, with some missing. There are about 270,000 clones in the sample; 60% occur only once, and about 0.9% lies in the top ten. Documented treatment: oral pan-JAK inhibitor, 5-10 mg twice daily. Study-wide results and limits: Amid tofacitinib therapy, many expanded lesional clones stayed present in scalp and blood.

The source of this sequence is a human donor with alopecia areata. The input for sequencing was CD4+ T cells sorted from blood, taken around week 54, from a patient treated with tofacitinib.

The CDR3 spells CASSQDAGRGYEQYF. CDR3 bases: TGTGCCAGCAGCCAAGATGCGGGCAGGGGCTACGAGCAGTACTTC. V gene TRBV14 combines with J gene TRBJ2-7, with D maybe TRBD1 (6 bases). The CDR3 runs to 15 residues. Trimming cost V 0 bases and J 3 bases, with 12 bases left between them. CDR1 and CDR2 from the germline V gene are SGHDN and FVKESK.